This T cell receptor (beta chain) was captured by sequencing in a study of blood T cell repertoires in COVID-19 (dated by TCRdb to about 2020). Regarding the complete study: The collaborator samples originated in the United States, Italy and Spain and spanned the acute and convalescent phases of COVID-19. The prospective study material was composed of cDNA or gDNA derived from T cells, B-cell-depleted T cells, or PBMCs. Deeply sampled blood TCRbeta repertoires from subjects exposed to, actively infected with, or recovered from COVID-19 were included in the dataset. The repertoires were made available in a free public database intended to serve as a resource for research on the immune response to SARS-CoV-2. The samples were drawn from the first 160 participants of the ongoing ImmuneRACE study and from 950 to 1,500 subjects provided by 6 global collaborators. A de-identified subject ID, COVID-19 status, age in years and sex were almost always included in the sample metadata. HLA class I and class II types, where available, came from metadata supplied by the sample provider rather than from assay-based typing.

The germline V gene (reference sequence) gives CDR1 as MNHEY and CDR2 as SMNVEV. From the cysteine up to the phenylalanine, the CDR3 has a length of 15 residues. Only the CDR3 DNA stays, 45 bases, in frame from base 1. Clipping removes 0 bases from V and 5 bases from J, with 4 as the unmatched junction base count. TCRbeta CDR3 regions were amplified from genomic DNA by means of the immunoSEQ Assay, a bias-controlled multiplex PCR. On the authors' methods: Nucleated cell counts per sample were estimated from amplification of reference gene primers within the assay. Sequence reads were collapsed and filtered to measure the absolute abundance of every unique TCRbeta CDR3 rearrangement. For each sample, productive Simpson clonality was calculated as the square root of Simpson's diversity index over productive rearrangements. Held by TCRdb, this immuneACCESS table contains in-frame sequences only and omits some clones. Under half of the omission traces to an unresolved V gene where checked; the cause of the rest is unknown. V and J calls and clone size are those listed in that table; D and trimming were worked out from the DNA. This sample holds a few hundred thousand clones; roughly 80% were observed only once. The ten largest account for approximately 5.3% of the sample.

Study-wide conclusions, independent of this receptor: The amount of clinical and demographic metadata varied by source and participant and was provided uncurated.

Note on this clone: What this receptor recognizes is not known. No much larger clone exists at a distance of one base, and base qualities are not known.

The collaborating institutions used their own protocols to collect whole blood in K2EDTA tubes. For TCRbeta analysis, collaborators shipped samples in one of three forms: frozen whole blood, isolated PBMCs, or DNA extracted from either of those sample types. The specimen was peripheral blood. This chain is built from TRBV27 and TRBJ2-5; 9 central nucleotides agree with TRBD2. The clonotype comes from a human donor in a cohort sampled during active COVID-19. The CDR3 region reads CASSLSGLAGETQYF. Here is the DNA: TGTGCCAGCAGTTTATCGGGACTAGCTGGTGAGACCCAGTACTTC.